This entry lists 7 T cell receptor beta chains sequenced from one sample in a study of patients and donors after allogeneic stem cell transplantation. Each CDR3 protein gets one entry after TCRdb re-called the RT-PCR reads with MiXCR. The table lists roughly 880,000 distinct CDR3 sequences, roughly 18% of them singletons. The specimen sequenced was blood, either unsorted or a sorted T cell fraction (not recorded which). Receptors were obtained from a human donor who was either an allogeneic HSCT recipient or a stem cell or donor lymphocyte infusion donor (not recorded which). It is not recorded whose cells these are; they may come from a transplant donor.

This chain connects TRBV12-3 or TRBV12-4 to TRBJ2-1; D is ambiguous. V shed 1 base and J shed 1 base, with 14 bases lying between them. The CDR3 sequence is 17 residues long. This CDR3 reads CASSLEAQVWSYNEQFF. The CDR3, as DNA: TGTGCCAGCAGTTTAGAAGCGCAGGTTTGGTCCTACAATGAGCAGTTCTTC.

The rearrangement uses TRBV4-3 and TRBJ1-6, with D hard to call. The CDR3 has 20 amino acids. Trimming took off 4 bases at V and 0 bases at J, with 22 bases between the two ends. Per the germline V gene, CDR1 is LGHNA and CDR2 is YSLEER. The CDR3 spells CASSPFSPAVTSSYNSPLHF. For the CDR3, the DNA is TGCGCCAGCAGCCCATTTTCCCCGGCAGTCACGAGCTCCTATAATTCACCCCTCCACTTT.

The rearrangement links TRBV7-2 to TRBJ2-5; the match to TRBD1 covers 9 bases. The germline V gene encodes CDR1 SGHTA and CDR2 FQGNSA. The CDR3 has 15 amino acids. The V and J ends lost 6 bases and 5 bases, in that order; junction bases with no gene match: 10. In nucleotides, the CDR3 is TGTGCCAGCAGTCGTCCGGGACAGGGATGGGAGACCCAGTACTTC. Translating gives CASSRPGQGWETQYF. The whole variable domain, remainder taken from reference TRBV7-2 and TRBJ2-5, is GAGVSQSPSNKVTEKGKDVELRCDPISGHTALYWYRQSLGQGLEFLIYFQGNSAPDKSGLPSDRFSAERTGGSVSTLTIQRTQQEDSAVYLCASSRPGQGWETQYFGPGTRLLVL.

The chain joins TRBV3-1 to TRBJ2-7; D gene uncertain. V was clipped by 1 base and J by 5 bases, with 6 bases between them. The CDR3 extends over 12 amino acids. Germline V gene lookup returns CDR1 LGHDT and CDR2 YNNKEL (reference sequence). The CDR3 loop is CASSQVNNEQYF. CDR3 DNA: TGTGCCAGCAGCCAAGTGAACAACGAGCAGTACTTC.

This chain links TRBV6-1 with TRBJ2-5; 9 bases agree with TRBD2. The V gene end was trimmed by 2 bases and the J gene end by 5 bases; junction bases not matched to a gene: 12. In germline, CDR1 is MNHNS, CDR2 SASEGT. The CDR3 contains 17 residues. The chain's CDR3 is CASSELAGGHSRETQYF. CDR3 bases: TGTGCCAGCAGTGAACTGGCGGGGGGGCATTCGAGGGAGACCCAGTACTTC.

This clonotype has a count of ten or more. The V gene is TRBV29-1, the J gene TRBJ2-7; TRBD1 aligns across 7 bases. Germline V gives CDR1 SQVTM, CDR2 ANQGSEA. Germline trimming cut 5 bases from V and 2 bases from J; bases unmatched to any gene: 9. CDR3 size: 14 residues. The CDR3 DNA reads TGCAGCGTTACTGACAGGGACCATCCCTACGAGCAGTACTTC. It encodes CSVTDRDHPYEQYF.

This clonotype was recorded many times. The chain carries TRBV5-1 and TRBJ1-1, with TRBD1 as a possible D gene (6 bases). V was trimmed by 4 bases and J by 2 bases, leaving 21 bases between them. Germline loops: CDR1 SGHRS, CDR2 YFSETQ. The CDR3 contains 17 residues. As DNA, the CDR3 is TGCGCCAGCAGCAGGAAACCTCAGACAGGAGCTAACACTGAAGCTTTCTTT. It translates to CASSRKPQTGANTEAFF. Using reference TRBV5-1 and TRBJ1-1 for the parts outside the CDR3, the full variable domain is KAGVTQTPRYLIKTRGQQVTLSCSPISGHRSVSWYQQTPGQGLQFLFEYFSETQRNKGNFPGRFSGRQFSNSRSEMNVSTLELGDSALYLCASSRKPQTGANTEAFFGQGTRLTVV.